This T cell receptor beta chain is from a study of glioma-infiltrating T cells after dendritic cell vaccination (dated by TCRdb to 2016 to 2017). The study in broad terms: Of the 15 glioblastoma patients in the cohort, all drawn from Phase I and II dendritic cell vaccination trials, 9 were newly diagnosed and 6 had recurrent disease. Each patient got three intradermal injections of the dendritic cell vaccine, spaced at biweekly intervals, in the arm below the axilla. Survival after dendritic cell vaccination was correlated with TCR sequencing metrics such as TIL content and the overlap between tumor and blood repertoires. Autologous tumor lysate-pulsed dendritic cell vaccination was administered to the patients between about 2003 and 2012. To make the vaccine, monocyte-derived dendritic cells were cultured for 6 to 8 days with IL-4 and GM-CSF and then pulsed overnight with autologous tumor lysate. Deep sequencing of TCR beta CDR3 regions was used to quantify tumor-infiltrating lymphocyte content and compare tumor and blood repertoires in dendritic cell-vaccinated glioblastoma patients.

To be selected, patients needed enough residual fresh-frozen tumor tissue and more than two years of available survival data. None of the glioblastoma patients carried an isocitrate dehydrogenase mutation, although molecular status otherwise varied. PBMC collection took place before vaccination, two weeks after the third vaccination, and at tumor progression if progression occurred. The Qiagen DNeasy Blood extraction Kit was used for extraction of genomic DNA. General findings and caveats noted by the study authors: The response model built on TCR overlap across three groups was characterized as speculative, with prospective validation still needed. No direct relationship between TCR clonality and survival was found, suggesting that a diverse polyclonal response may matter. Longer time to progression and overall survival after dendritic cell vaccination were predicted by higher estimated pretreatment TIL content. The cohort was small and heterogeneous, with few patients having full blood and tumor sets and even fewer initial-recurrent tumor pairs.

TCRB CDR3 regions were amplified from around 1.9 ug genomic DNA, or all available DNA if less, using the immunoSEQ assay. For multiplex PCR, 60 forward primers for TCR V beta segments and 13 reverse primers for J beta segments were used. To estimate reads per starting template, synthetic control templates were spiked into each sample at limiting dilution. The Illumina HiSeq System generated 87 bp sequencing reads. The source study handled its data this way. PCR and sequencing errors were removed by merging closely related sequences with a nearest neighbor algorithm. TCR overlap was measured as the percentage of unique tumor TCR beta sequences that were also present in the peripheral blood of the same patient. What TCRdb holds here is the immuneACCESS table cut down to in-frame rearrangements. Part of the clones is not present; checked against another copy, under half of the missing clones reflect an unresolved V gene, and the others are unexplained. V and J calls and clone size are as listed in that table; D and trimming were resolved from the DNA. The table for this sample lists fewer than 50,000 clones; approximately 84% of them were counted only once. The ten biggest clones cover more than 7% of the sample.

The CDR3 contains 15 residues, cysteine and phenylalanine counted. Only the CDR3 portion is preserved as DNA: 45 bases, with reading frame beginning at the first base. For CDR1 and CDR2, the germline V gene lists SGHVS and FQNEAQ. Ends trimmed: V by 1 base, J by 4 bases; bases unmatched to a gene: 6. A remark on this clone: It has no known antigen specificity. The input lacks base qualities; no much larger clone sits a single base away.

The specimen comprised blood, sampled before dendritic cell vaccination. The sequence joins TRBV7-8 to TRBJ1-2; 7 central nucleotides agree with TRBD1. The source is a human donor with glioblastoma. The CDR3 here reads CASSLVEGASYGYTF. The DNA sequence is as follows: TGTGCCAGCAGCTTAGTAGAGGGGGCTAGCTATGGCTACACCTTC.